In this sample, the clone carrying this T cell receptor beta chain turned up once. CDR1 LNHDA and CDR2 SQIVND come from the germline V gene (reference sequence). V lost 1 base to trimming and J lost 6 bases; unmatched junction nucleotides: 2. The CDR3 has 15 residues. The data derive from a study of OX40 agonist ivuxolimab in advanced cancers. The repertoire was sequenced with immunoSEQ multiplex PCR; TCRdb's copy has only in-frame clones and lacks some. Among about 99,000 clones listed, 75% to 95% were seen once. Sequences were derived from CD4+ or CD8+ T cells sorted from blood, sampled in a trial of the OX40 agonist ivuxolimab. The chain combines TRBV19 with TRBJ2-1; 11 bases fit TRBD1. This sequence originates from an adult with an advanced solid tumor such as melanoma, head and neck, liver or kidney cancer. CDR3 protein: CASSIAGTGGNEQFF. The CDR3 nucleotides are TGTGCCAGTAGTATAGCTGGGACAGGGGGCAATGAGCAGTTCTTC.